This TCR beta chain was observed in a study of Tregs in tolerant kidney transplant recipients. Notes on the study in general: Tregs expanded with activated donor B cells seemed most donor-specific. The small number of patients limits these findings pending further validation. Donor-specific Treg expansion exceeded global Treg expansion in tolerant patients, suggesting antigen drive.

This CDR3 spans 23 amino acids. The germline CDR1 and CDR2 sequences are SQVTM and ANQGSEA. V lost 5 bases, J lost 6 bases, and 44 bases lay in between. Notes on this clone: The antigen is unknown.

Only in-frame clones appear in the TCRdb table, and some are missing; sequencing was by immunoSEQ multiplex PCR. The sample lists about 87,000 clones, roughly 93% occurring once. The sequence derives from a human donor who received a combined kidney and bone marrow transplant. The sample was CD4+ T cells from blood, taken before the transplant. V usage is TRBV29-1 and J usage is TRBJ1-5; D might be TRBD1 (5 bases). The DNA of the CDR3 is TGCAGCGTTCCTTCTCGACCCACATCCATCTCGACAGAAGAAGATAGTAGTGTTCAGCCCCAGCATTTT. It yields the protein CSVPSRPTSISTEEDSSVQPQHF.